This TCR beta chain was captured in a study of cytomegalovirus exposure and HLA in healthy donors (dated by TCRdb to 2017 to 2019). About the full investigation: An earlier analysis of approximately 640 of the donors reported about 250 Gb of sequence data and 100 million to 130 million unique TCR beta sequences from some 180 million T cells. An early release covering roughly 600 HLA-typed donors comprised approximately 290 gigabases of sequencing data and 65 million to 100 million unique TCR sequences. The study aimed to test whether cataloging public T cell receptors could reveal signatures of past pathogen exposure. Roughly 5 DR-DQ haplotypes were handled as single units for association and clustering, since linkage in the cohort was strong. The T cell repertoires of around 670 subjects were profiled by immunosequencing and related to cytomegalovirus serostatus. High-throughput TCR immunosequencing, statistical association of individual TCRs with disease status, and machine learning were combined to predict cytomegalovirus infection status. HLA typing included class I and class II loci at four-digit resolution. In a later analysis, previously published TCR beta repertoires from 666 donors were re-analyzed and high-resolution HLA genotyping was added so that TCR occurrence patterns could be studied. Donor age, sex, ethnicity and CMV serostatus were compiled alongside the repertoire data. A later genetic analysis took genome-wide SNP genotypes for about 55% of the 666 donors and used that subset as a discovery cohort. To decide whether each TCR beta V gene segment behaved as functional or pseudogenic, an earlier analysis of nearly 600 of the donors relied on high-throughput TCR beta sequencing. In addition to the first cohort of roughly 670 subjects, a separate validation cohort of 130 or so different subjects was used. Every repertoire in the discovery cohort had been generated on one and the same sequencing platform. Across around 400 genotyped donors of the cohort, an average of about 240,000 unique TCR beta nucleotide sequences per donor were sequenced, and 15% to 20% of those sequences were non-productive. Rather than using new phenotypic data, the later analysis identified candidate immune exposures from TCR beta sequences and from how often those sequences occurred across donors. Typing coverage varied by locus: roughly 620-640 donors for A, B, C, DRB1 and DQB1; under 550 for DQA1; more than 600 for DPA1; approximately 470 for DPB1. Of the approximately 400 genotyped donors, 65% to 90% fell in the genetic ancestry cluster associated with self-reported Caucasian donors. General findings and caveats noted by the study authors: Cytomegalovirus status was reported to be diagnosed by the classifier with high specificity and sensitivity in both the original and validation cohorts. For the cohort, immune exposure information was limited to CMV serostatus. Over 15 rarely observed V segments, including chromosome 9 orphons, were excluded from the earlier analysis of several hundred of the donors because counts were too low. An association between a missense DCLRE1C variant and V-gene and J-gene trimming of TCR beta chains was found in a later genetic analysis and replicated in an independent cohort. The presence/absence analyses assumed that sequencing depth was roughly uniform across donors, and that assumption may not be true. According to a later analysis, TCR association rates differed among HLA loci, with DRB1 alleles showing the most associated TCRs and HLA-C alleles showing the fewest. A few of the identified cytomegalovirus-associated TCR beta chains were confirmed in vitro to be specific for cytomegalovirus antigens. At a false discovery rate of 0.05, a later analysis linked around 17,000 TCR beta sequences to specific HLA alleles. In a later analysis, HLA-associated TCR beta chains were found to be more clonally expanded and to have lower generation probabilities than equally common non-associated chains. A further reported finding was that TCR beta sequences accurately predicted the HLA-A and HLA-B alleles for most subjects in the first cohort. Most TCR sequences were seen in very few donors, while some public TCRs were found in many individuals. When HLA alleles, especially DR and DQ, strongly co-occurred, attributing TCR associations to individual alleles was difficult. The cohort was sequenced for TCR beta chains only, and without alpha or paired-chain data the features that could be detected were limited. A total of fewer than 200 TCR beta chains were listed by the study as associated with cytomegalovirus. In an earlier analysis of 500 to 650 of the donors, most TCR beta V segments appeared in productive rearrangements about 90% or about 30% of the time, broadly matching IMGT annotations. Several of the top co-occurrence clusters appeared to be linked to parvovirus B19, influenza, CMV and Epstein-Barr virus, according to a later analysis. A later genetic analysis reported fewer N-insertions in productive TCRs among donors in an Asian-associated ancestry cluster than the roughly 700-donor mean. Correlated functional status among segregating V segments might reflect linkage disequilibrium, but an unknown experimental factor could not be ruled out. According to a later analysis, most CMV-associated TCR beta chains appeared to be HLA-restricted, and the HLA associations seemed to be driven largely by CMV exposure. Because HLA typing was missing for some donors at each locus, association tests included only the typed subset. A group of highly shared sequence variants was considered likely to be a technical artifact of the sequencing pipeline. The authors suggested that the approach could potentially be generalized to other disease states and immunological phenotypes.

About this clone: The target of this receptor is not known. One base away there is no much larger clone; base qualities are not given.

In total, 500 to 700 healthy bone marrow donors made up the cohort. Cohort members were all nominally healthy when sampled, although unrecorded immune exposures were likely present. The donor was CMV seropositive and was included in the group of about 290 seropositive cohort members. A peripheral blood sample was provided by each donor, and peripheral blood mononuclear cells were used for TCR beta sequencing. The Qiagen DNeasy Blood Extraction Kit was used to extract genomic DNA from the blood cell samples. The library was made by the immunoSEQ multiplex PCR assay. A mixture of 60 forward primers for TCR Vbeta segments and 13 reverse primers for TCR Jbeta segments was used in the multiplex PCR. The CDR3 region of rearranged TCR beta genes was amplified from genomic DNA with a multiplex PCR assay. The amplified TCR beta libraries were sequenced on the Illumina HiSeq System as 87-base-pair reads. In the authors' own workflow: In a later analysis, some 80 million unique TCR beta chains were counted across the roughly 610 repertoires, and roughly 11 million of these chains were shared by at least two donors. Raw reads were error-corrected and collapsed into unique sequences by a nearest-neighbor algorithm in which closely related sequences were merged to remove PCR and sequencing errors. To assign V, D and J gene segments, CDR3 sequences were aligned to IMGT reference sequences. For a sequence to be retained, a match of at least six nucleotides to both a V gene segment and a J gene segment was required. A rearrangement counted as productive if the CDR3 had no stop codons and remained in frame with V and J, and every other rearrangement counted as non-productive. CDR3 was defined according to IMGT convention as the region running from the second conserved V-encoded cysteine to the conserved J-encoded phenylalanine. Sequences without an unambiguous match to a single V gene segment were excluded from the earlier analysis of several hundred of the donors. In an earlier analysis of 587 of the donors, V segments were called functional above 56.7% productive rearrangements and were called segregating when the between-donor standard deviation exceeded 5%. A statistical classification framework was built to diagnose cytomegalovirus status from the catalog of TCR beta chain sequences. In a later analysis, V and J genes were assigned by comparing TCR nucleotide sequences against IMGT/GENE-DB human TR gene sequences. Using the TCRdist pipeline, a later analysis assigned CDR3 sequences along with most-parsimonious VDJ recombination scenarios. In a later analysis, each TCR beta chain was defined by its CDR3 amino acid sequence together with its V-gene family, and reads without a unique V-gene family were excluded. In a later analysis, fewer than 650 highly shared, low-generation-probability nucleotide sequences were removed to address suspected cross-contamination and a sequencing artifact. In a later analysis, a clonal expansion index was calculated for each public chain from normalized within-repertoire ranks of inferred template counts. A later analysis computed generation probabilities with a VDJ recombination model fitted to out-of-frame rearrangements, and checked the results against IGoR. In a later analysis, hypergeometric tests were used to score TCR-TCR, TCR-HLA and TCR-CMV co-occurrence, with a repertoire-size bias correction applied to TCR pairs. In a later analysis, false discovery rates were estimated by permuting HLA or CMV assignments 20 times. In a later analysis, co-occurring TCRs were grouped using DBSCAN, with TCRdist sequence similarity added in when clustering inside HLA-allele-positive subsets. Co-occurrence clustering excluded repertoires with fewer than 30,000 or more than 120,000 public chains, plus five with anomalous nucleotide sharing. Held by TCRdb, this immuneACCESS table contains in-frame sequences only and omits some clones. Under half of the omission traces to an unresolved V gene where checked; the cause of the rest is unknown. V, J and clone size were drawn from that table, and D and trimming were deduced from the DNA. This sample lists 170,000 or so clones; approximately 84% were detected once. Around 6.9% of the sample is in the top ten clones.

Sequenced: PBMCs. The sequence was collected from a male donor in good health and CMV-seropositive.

The CDR3 corresponds to CASSGSGTGIEPQHF. The DNA sequence is as follows: TGTGCCAGCAGCGGGTCCGGGACAGGGATCGAACCCCAGCATTTT. The chain is assembled from TRBV7-2 and TRBJ1-5, and 9 junctional nucleotides match TRBD1. CDR1 and CDR2 are drawn from the germline V gene: SGHTA, FQGNSA. From the cysteine through the phenylalanine, the CDR3 covers 15 amino acids. Only CDR3 DNA is held: 45 bases, read in frame from base 1. Trimmed from V: 5 bases; trimmed from J: 10 bases; junction bases lacking a gene match: 12.